What follows are 15 T cell receptor beta chains derived from one specimen sequenced in a study of blood T cell repertoires in COVID-19 (dated by TCRdb to 2020 to 2021). The method behind the library was the immunoSEQ multiplex PCR assay. Held by TCRdb, this immuneACCESS table contains in-frame sequences only and omits some clones. Under half of the omission traces to an unresolved V gene where checked; the cause of the rest is unknown. The sample has around 270,000 clones on record, roughly 84% of them singletons. The top ten clonotypes cover 1.5% of the sample. What was sequenced was peripheral blood. The source of these receptors is a woman between 40 and 55 years old who had recovered from COVID-19.

The V and J genes are TRBV28 and TRBJ2-7; possibly TRBD1 for D (6 bases). The CDR3 runs 14 residues. Germline CDR1 reads MDHEN; CDR2 reads SYDVKM. Trimming pared 7 bases from V and 5 bases from J, leaving 18 bases between. This CDR3 is CASTVEYRAHEQYF. The CDR3 bases are TGTGCCAGCACCGTCGAGTACAGGGCTCACGAGCAGTACTTC.

This clone has a single count. The V call is TRBV10-1, the J call TRBJ2-4; D ambiguous. CDR1 WNHNN and CDR2 SYGVQD come from the germline V gene (reference sequence). V lost 5 bases to trimming and J lost 7 bases, with 12 bases between them. The CDR3 extends over 13 amino acids. CDR3 in DNA: TGCGCCAGCAGTTTGGGTCCCAGGAACATTCAGTACTTC. It is translated as CASSLGPRNIQYF.

V gene TRBV30 combines with J gene TRBJ2-5; 13 nucleotides line up with TRBD2. The CDR3 contains 15 residues. Germline trimming cut 4 bases from V and 4 bases from J; bases unmatched to any gene: 6. Per the germline V gene, CDR1 is GTSNPN and CDR2 is SVGIG (reference sequence). The CDR3 reads CAWIGGLAGSETQYF. The CDR3, as DNA: TGTGCCTGGATTGGGGGACTAGCGGGGTCAGAGACCCAGTACTTC.

The chain couples TRBV5-1 to TRBJ2-7; 11 bases agree with TRBD1. The CDR3 sequence is 18 residues long. With V trimmed by 0 bases and J by 2 bases, 10 bases remained unmatched. CDR1 is SGHRS and CDR2 is YFSETQ in the germline V gene. Written as DNA, the CDR3 is TGCGCCAGCAGCTTGGGGGACAGGGGGTATTTGGGAGCCTACGAGCAGTACTTC. This sequence encodes CASSLGDRGYLGAYEQYF.

This sequence joins TRBV7-9 and TRBJ1-1; the D is unclear. Per the germline V gene, CDR1 is SEHNR and CDR2 is FQNEAQ (reference sequence). Trimming shortened V by 7 bases and J by 1 base, and 7 bases separated the two germline ends. The CDR3 has 12 amino acids. CDR3 DNA: TGTGCCAGCAACACGGGGAACACTGAAGCTTTCTTT. This sequence encodes CASNTGNTEAFF. Filled out from reference TRBV7-9 and TRBJ1-1, the complete variable domain reads DTGVSQNPRHKITKRGQNVTFRCDPISEHNRLYWYRQTLGQGPEFLTYFQNEAQLEKSRLLSDRFSAERPKGSFSTLEIQRTEQGDSAMYLCASNTGNTEAFFGQGTRLTVV.

The chain employs TRBV24-1 and TRBJ2-1; 10 positions match TRBD2. The V gene's germline CDR1 is KGHDR and CDR2 SFDVKD. V lost 3 bases, J lost 8 bases, and 3 bases stayed unmatched. The CDR3 has 14 residues. The CDR3 DNA follows: TGTGCCACCAGTGATCTAGCGGGGGAGGATGAGCAGTTCTTC. Translation: CATSDLAGEDEQFF.

The chain employs TRBV14 and TRBJ2-1, with unresolved D. The V end was cut by 2 bases, the J end by 0 bases, with 11 bases between. The CDR3 is 16 residues long. Germline CDR1 and CDR2: SGHDN and FVKESK. This CDR3 reads CASSQYQASSYNEQFF. CDR3 coding DNA: TGTGCCAGCAGCCAATACCAGGCGAGCTCCTACAATGAGCAGTTCTTC.

The chain couples TRBV19 to TRBJ1-3; 9 bases are shared with TRBD1. Germline V gene sequence: CDR1 LNHDA, CDR2 SQIVND (reference sequence). Trimming took 3 bases from V and 4 from J; bases not matched to a gene: 1. This CDR3 comprises 14 residues. CDR3 amino acids: CASSIGTGGNTIYF. The CDR3 coding sequence is TGTGCCAGTAGTATCGGGACAGGGGGAAACACCATATATTTT.

V gene TRBV2 combines with J gene TRBJ1-4; perhaps TRBD1 as D (6 bases). This CDR3 spans 13 amino acids. V was pared by 3 bases and J by 8 bases, with 10 bases between. CDR1 is SNHLY, CDR2 FYNNEI, per germline. CDR3 DNA sequence: TGTGCCAGCAGTGACCGAGACAGGGAAAAACTGTTTTTT. Translating it yields CASSDRDREKLFF.

The CDR3 sequence: CASSAKGGSYNSPLHF. The CDR3 DNA reads TGTGCCAGCAGCGCGAAAGGGGGCTCCTATAATTCACCCCTCCACTTT. The chain has TRBV9 and TRBJ1-6; possible D gene TRBD1, 6 bases. Germline lookup yields CDR1 SGDLS and CDR2 YYNGEE. Between the trimmed V and J ends, which lost 3 bases and 0 bases, there was a span of 10 bases. The CDR3 runs to 16 residues.

CDR3 loop: CASSLTTSYNEQFF. Here the CDR3 DNA reads TGTGCCAGCAGCCTTACTACTAGCTACAATGAGCAGTTCTTC. The rearrangement uses TRBV3-1 (or the pseudogene TRBV3-2) and TRBJ2-1; TRBD2 is a possible D gene (5 bases). V lost 4 bases and J lost 3, with 10 bases in between. The germline V gene has CDR1 LGHDT and CDR2 YNNKEL (reference sequence). CDR3 length: 14 residues.

The chain combines TRBV4-2 with TRBJ2-3, with a weak D call TRBD2 (5 bases). This CDR3 is built from 16 residues. V dropped 2 bases and J dropped 0 bases, with 12 bases sitting between them. CDR1 is LGHNA and CDR2 is YNFKEQ in the germline V gene. The CDR3 sequence is CASSQYRGTSTDTQYF. CDR3 nucleotide sequence: TGTGCCAGCAGCCAATATCGGGGAACTAGCACAGATACGCAGTATTTT.

This clone was counted a single time. This sequence joins TRBV28 and TRBJ1-2, with TRBD1 as a possible D gene (6 bases). Germline V lookup: CDR1 MDHEN, CDR2 SYDVKM. V was shortened by 6 bases and J by 6 bases, with 17 bases between the two germline ends. The CDR3 spans 14 residues. This chain's CDR3 is CASSRTNGGNGYTF. The CDR3 nucleotides are TGTGCCAGCAGCCGTACAAATGGGGGCAATGGCTACACCTTC.

The sample holds one count of this clone. In DNA, the CDR3 is TGTGCCAGCAGGACGACTAGCGGGGGGTTCACCGGGGAGCTGTTTTTT. Translating it yields CASRTTSGGFTGELFF. The gene calls are TRBV28 and TRBJ2-2, with TRBD2 matching 13 bases. Unmatched junction bases numbered 5, after V lost 6 bases and J lost 4 bases. Germline loops: CDR1 MDHEN, CDR2 SYDVKM. The CDR3 sequence is 16 residues long.

The rearrangement links TRBV5-4 to TRBJ2-7; the D gene is possibly TRBD1 (5 bases). Trimming removed 5 bases at V and 7 bases at J, with 16 bases between. There are 13 residues in the CDR3. Germline CDR1 SGHNT, CDR2 YYREEE (reference sequence). CDR3 residues: CASSSNPGWEQYF. DNA of the CDR3: TGTGCCAGCAGTTCGAACCCAGGGTGGGAGCAGTACTTC.